The 20 T cell receptor beta chains presented below share a single source sample, sequenced in a study of siplizumab effects on memory and regulatory T cells. These receptors lack a known antigen. A 37°C coculture lasting roughly six days was applied to the mixed lymphocyte reaction cells. The repertoire was sequenced with immunoSEQ multiplex PCR; TCRdb's copy has only in-frame clones and lacks some. The table lists about 13,000 clones, about two fifths of them singletons. Sequencing input: CFSE-low (dividing) CD8+ T cells sorted from an allogeneic mixed lymphocyte reaction. These receptors were taken from a human donor in good health; the cells came from an allogeneic mixed lymphocyte reaction.

Concerning this clone itself: This may stem from a read error, because a much larger clone lies one nucleotide away. The chain uses TRBV9 and TRBJ2-7; tentatively, D is TRBD1 (5 bases). This CDR3 comprises 12 residues. The germline V gene encodes CDR1 SGDLS and CDR2 YYNGEE. Trimming left V 3 bases short and J 3 bases short, with 7 bases between. The CDR3 nucleotides are TGTGCCAGCAGCGGAGACAGCTACGAGCAGTACTTC. It encodes CASSGDSYEQYF.

The rearrangement links TRBV10-3 to TRBJ2-3, with a weak D call TRBD2 (5 bases). Per the germline V gene, CDR1 is ENHRY and CDR2 is SYGVKD. This CDR3 region has 12 residues. V lost 10 bases and J 4 bases, leaving 12 bases between the germline ends. This CDR3 reads CATNGDSDTQYF. For the CDR3, the DNA is TGTGCCACAAACGGGGATTCAGATACGCAGTATTTT.

This clone has a single count. The chain has TRBV7-9 and TRBJ2-5; no clear D. CDR1 SEHNR and CDR2 FQNEAQ come from the germline V gene (reference sequence). The CDR3 runs to 13 residues. The V and J ends lost 4 bases and 11 bases respectively, with 17 bases between them. The DNA for the CDR3 is TGTGCCAGCAGCTCCCCGGGTTCGAAGGAGCAGTACTTC. Translated, it gives CASSSPGSKEQYF.

V is TRBV11-2 and J is TRBJ2-7, with 7 nucleotides matching TRBD1. This CDR3 has 14 residues. The V gene end was trimmed by 3 bases and the J gene end by 2 bases; junction bases not matched to a gene: 4. Per the germline V gene, CDR1 is SGHAT and CDR2 is FQNNGV. The CDR3 loop is CASSFAGQAYEQYF. CDR3 coding DNA: TGTGCCAGCAGCTTCGCTGGACAGGCCTACGAGCAGTACTTC.

V and J are TRBV27 and TRBJ2-7; D is unresolved. The CDR3 loop spans 14 amino acids. Between the trimmed V and J ends, which lost 2 bases and 5 bases, there was a span of 13 bases. Germline values: CDR1 MNHEY, CDR2 SMNVEV (reference sequence). Here the CDR3 reads CASSLIPRIDEQYF. DNA for the CDR3: TGTGCCAGCAGTTTAATCCCTCGTATAGACGAGCAGTACTTC.

The table lists this clone with a few counts. The chain joins TRBV27 to TRBJ2-7; possibly TRBD1 for D (5 bases). CDR1 MNHEY and CDR2 SMNVEV come from the germline V gene (reference sequence). The CDR3 is 14 residues long. Trimming took 3 bases from V and 7 from J, leaving 16 bases between them. CDR3 nucleotide sequence: TGTGCCAGCAGTTTTGGCAGGGCATTAGGGGAGCAGTACTTC. Protein: CASSFGRALGEQYF.

The rearrangement uses TRBV9 and TRBJ2-1, with D perhaps matching TRBD1 (6 bases). Germline V gives CDR1 SGDLS, CDR2 YYNGEE. Trimming shortened V by 4 bases and J by 11 bases, and 13 bases separated the two germline ends. The CDR3 is made up of 12 amino acids. CDR3 sequence reads: CASSPATGQQFF. The DNA for the CDR3 is TGTGCCAGCAGCCCAGCGACAGGCCAGCAGTTCTTC.

This clone was picked up a small number of times. V is TRBV5-1 and J is TRBJ1-2; D gene ambiguous. The CDR3 covers 14 residues. V lost 0 bases, J lost 3 bases, and 9 bases lay in between. CDR1 is SGHRS and CDR2 is YFSETQ in the germline V gene. CDR3 bases: TGCGCCAGCAGCTTGGATATCAGCTACTATGGCTACACCTTC. It yields the protein CASSLDISYYGYTF.

This clone is termed medium-sized (0.01 to 0.1%). The chain joins TRBV7-9 to TRBJ2-1; 7 bases are a match to TRBD2. Germline CDR1 SEHNR, CDR2 FQNEAQ (reference sequence). This CDR3 contains 15 residues. V shed 3 bases, J shed 1 base, and the junction held 3 bases outside the gene matches. The CDR3 region has the DNA TGTGCCAGCAGCTTTGTAGCGGGTTCCTACAATGAGCAGTTCTTC. This sequence encodes CASSFVAGSYNEQFF.

This chain connects TRBV7-8 to TRBJ2-3; D is unresolved. This CDR3 spans 16 amino acids. Trimming took 5 bases from V and 3 from J, leaving 18 bases between them. CDR1 and CDR2 (germline): SGHVS, FQNEAQ. CDR3 coding DNA: TGTGCCAGCAGCGCCGTAATAAGGGAAGGGACAGATACGCAGTATTTT. Translated, it gives CASSAVIREGTDTQYF.

This clone has just a few counts. This chain's CDR3 is CASSGRGQPGRDEQYF. The DNA of the CDR3 is TGTGCCAGCAGCGGACGGGGACAGCCAGGTAGAGACGAGCAGTACTTC. The genes are TRBV13 and TRBJ2-7, with 7 bases fitting TRBD1. The CDR3 runs 16 residues. V shed 5 bases, J shed 5 bases, and the junction held 15 bases outside the gene matches. Germline CDR1 and CDR2: PRHDT and FYEKMQ (reference sequence).

The sample holds a few counts of this clone. The gene calls are TRBV18 and TRBJ2-2, with 8 bases lining up with TRBD2. V was pared by 6 bases and J by 10 bases, with 10 bases of the junction left unmatched. Germline lookup yields CDR1 KGHSH and CDR2 LQKENI. The CDR3 contains 14 residues. The CDR3 loop reads CASSRTSRREELFF. In nucleotides, the CDR3 is TGTGCCAGCTCGCGGACTAGCCGGAGGGAGGAGCTGTTTTTT.

This chain joins TRBV19 and TRBJ2-1, with a tentative D call TRBD1 (5 bases). This CDR3 is 12 amino acids long. From germline, CDR1 is LNHDA and CDR2 SQIVND (reference sequence). V was trimmed by 10 bases and J by 3 bases, leaving 10 bases between them. CDR3 region: CATNQGYNEQFF. DNA of the CDR3: TGTGCCACCAACCAGGGCTACAATGAGCAGTTCTTC. Looking up the rest from reference TRBV19 and TRBJ2-1 gives the full variable domain: DGGITQSPKYLFRKEGQNVTLSCEQNLNHDAMYWYRQDPGQGLRLIYYSQIVNDFQKGDIAEGYSVSREKKESFPLTVTSAQKNPTAFYLCATNQGYNEQFFGPGTRLTVL.

This clone was seen only a few times. The CDR3 region has the DNA TGTGCCAGCAGCTCCCGGACTAGCGGGTCCTACGAGCAGTACTTC. It encodes CASSSRTSGSYEQYF. This chain connects TRBV7-2 to TRBJ2-7; 11 nucleotides match TRBD2. The CDR3 extends over 15 amino acids. J was trimmed by 1 base and V by 4 bases; bases with no gene match: 3. Germline assignment: CDR1 SGHTA and CDR2 FQGNSA.

The J gene is TRBJ2-7, the V gene TRBV11-2; no clear D gene. Germline CDR1 SGHAT, CDR2 FQNNGV. V was shortened by 5 bases and J by 0 bases, with 8 bases between the two germline ends. This CDR3 is built from 13 residues. CDR3 sequence: CASSPWTSYEQYF. The CDR3 bases are TGTGCCAGCAGCCCTTGGACCTCCTACGAGCAGTACTTC.

By share of the sample, this clone is large (0.1 to 1%). The V gene is TRBV9, the J gene TRBJ2-7; D is tentatively TRBD1 or TRBD2 (6 bases each). V lost 4 bases, J lost 4 bases, and 18 bases lay in between. There are 15 residues in the CDR3. Germline-derived CDR1 and CDR2 are SGDLS and YYNGEE. The CDR3: CASSPGWGATYEQYF. CDR3 DNA sequence: TGTGCCAGCAGCCCGGGGTGGGGGGCTACATACGAGCAGTACTTC.

CDR3 nucleotide sequence: TGTGCCAGTAGCCCGGGACAGATCTACGAGCAGTACTTC. Residues: CASSPGQIYEQYF. J is TRBJ2-7 and V is TRBV19, with 7 bases lining up with TRBD1. J gave up 3 bases and V 6 bases, and 5 bases lay outside the gene matches. CDR1 is LNHDA and CDR2 is SQIVND in the germline V gene (reference sequence). The CDR3 is 13 residues long.

The table lists this clone with a few counts. This chain connects TRBV5-1 to TRBJ2-7; 11 bases are shared with TRBD1. The V segment lost 4 bases and the J segment 5 bases; nucleotides outside the gene matches: 5. Per germline, CDR1 SGHRS and CDR2 YFSETQ. The CDR3 extends over 14 amino acids. CDR3 sequence (DNA): TGCGCCAGCAGCCTTGGACAGGGGGCACACGAGCAGTACTTC. Amino acid sequence: CASSLGQGAHEQYF.

This sequence joins TRBV5-5 and TRBJ2-1; unclear D gene. CDR1 SGHKS and CDR2 YYEKEE come from the germline V gene (reference sequence). Trimming cost V 4 bases and J 3 bases, with 17 bases left between them. CDR3 size: 16 residues. The CDR3 DNA is TGTGCCAGCAGCCGAGCCGTCCCGGGCAGCTACAATGAGCAGTTCTTC. Its protein is CASSRAVPGSYNEQFF.

By its share, this clone is medium-sized. This chain connects TRBV4-1 to TRBJ1-1, with TRBD1 identical over 8 bases. V lost 1 base and J lost 7; bases outside the gene matches: 11. Per the germline V gene, CDR1 is MGHRA and CDR2 is YSYEKL. The CDR3 contains 16 residues. The CDR3 here is CASSQGTGTFRIEAFF. CDR3 in DNA: TGCGCCAGCAGCCAAGGGACAGGGACGTTTAGGATTGAAGCTTTCTTT.